The present T cell receptor (beta chain) was sequenced within a study of liver allograft versus peripheral blood T cells. Study context: Recipients' peripheral blood served as the comparator for T cell receptor repertoires in transplanted livers. The study, taken as a whole, reports: Reportedly, the T cell receptor repertoires present inside liver allografts differed from those in peripheral blood.

V lost 3 bases and J 3 bases, leaving 21 bases between the germline ends. Per germline, CDR1 SGDLS and CDR2 YYNGEE. This CDR3 has 17 amino acids. Concerning this clonotype itself: Antigen unknown.

TCRdb recomputed calls from the reads with MiXCR, one row per CDR3 protein. The sample contains approximately 3,500 distinct CDR3 sequences, about a sixth of which appear only once. The chain uses TRBV9 and TRBJ1-1, with D perhaps TRBD1 (6 bases). The receptor comes from a human patient who had a liver transplant. Some of the T cells may derive from the graft donor. CDR3 DNA sequence: TGTGCCAGCAGCGCACACCCTGCACAGGGCTCGGACACTGAAGCTTTCTTT. This gives the protein CASSAHPAQGSDTEAFF.